The entry below gives a single T cell receptor (beta chain) sequence along with its context. Its antigen is not known. A read error may produce the germline difference seen at one junction end. The data were obtained in a study of cytomegalovirus exposure and HLA in healthy donors. Study conclusions and caveats: Earlier findings revealed that most TCR beta V segments proved productive either about 87% or about 30% of the time. Serostatus for CMV was the only available immune exposure information.

All donors participated as healthy donors of bone marrow. CDR1 is SEHNR, CDR2 FQNEAQ, per germline (reference sequence). This CDR3 is 15 amino acids long. Primers for the PCR totalled 60 Vbeta and 13 Jbeta. TCRdb keeps only in-frame clones here, not all; method: immunoSEQ multiplex PCR. The table shows 210,000 or so clones, with 76% occurring only once. This TCR was recovered from a man aged 18 to 30 in good health and CMV-seronegative. Material: PBMCs. The chain joins TRBV7-9 to TRBJ2-5, with a weak D call TRBD2 (5 bases). Here the CDR3 DNA reads TGTGCCAGCAACTTAGTCGGGGAAAACCAAGAGACCCAGTACTTC. Its translation: CASNLVGENQETQYF.